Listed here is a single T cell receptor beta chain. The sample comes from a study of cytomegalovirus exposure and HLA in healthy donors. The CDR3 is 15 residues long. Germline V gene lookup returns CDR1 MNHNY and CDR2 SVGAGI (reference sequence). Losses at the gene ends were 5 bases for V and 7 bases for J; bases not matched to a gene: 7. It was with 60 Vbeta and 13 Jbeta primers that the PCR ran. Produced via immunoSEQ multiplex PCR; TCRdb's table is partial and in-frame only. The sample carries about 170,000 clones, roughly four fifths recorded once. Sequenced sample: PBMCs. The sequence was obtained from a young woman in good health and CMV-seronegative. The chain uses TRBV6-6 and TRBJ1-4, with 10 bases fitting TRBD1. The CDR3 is CASSNRDRGSEKLFF. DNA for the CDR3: TGTGCCAGCAGTAACCGGGACAGGGGTTCTGAAAAACTGTTTTTT.